This T cell receptor beta chain was captured in a study of vaccination effects on CD4 cells after COVID-19. Between the trimmed V and J ends, which lost 2 bases and 4 bases, there was a span of 7 bases. Germline V gene lookup returns CDR1 SGHKS and CDR2 YYEKEE (reference sequence). This CDR3 is 13 amino acids long. This clone was found a few times. Its antigen is unknown. Some clones are missing from TCRdb's copy, which holds only in-frame ones; the method was immunoSEQ multiplex PCR. Of approximately 30,000 clones listed, less than 80% are singletons. Antigen-specific CD4+ T cells expanded by the ViraFEST assay with viral peptide pools were then sequenced. Once cultured for roughly 10 days, the cells underwent separation to obtain CD4+ T cells. None of the vaccinated had previously contracted SARS-CoV-2, and their nucleocapsid antibodies tested negative. The authors exchanged half the medium for IL-2 medium on days 3 and 7.

Whole-study results and caveats: Healthy vaccinees' vaccine-induced clones included only 1 of 255 that recognized common cold coronaviruses.

The input for sequencing was CD4+ T cells from PBMCs cultured with HCoV-OC43 spike peptides, taken before COVID-19 vaccination. This sample's subset: HCoV-OC43 spike overlapping peptide pool stimulation. The TCR sequence derives from a human donor who received a COVID-19 vaccine. V and J are TRBV5-5 and TRBJ2-1, with D hard to call. CDR3 protein: CASSFDIYNEQFF. Here the CDR3 DNA reads TGTGCCAGCAGCTTCGATATTTACAATGAGCAGTTCTTC.